This T cell receptor beta chain came from a study of blood T cell repertoires in COVID-19. Study-wide context: Donors in the United States, Italy and Spain gave samples during acute or convalescent COVID-19. From T cells, B-cell-depleted T cells, or PBMCs came the material, which was cDNA or gDNA.

V trimming: 0 bases; J trimming: 5 bases; junction bases outside the gene matches: 12. Germline CDR1 reads SGHTA; CDR2 reads FQGTGA. This CDR3 is built from 17 residues. Authors' data handling: The assay estimated nucleated cells by amplifying reference gene primers. The repertoire was sequenced with immunoSEQ multiplex PCR; TCRdb's copy has only in-frame clones and lacks some. D and trimming come from the DNA, and the V and J calls and clone size come from that table. The table shows under 150,000 clones, with more than 65% occurring only once. The sequencing input was peripheral blood. This receptor was taken from a human donor in a cohort sampled during active COVID-19. The rearrangement joins TRBV7-3 to TRBJ2-5; 7 positions agree with TRBD2. DNA for the CDR3: TGTGCCAGCAGCTTAACCCCTGTGAGTGCGGGAGCCGAGACCCAGTACTTC. It specifies CASSLTPVSAGAETQYF.